The 31 T cell receptor beta chains presented below share a single source sample, sequenced in a study of cytomegalovirus exposure and HLA in healthy donors. Vbeta (60) and Jbeta (13) primers were used in the PCR. The protocol was immunoSEQ multiplex PCR, while the TCRdb copy is restricted to in-frame clones and leaves out a portion. The sample gives about 210,000 clones, approximately 80% of which show up once; around 14% is in the top ten. Sequencing was performed on PBMCs. These TCRs come from a woman in her twenties or thirties in good health and CMV-seropositive.

The chain combines TRBV6-5 with TRBJ1-3; 9 nucleotides line up with TRBD1. The CDR3 contains 15 residues. J gave up 4 bases and V 7 bases, and 8 bases lay outside the gene matches. The V gene's germline CDR1 is MNHEY and CDR2 SVGAGI. For the CDR3, the DNA is TGTGCCAGCACCTCCTACAGGGGGCTGGGAAACACCATATATTTT. Amino acid sequence: CASTSYRGLGNTIYF.

Points on this clone: Other DNA sequences in this sample translate to the same CDR3. J is TRBJ1-5 and V is TRBV30; D is perhaps TRBD1 (5 bases). The CDR3 length is 13 residues. The germline V and J ends were trimmed by 3 bases and 1 base, with 7 bases remaining between them. Germline CDR1 is GTSNPN and CDR2 is SVGIG (reference sequence). The CDR3 spells CAWRGQSNQPQHF. CDR3 bases: TGTGCCTGGAGGGGGCAGAGCAATCAGCCCCAGCATTTT.

This clone was counted a single time. The J gene is TRBJ2-7, the V gene TRBV11-2, with D maybe TRBD2 (5 bases). With 0 bases removed from V and 6 bases from J, the gap between germline ends came to 12 bases. The CDR3 loop spans 14 amino acids. Germline-derived CDR1 and CDR2 are SGHAT and FQNNGV. CDR3 sequence reads: CASSLDQPGFEQYF. The CDR3 DNA sequence: TGTGCCAGCAGCTTAGATCAACCGGGGTTCGAGCAGTACTTC.

This clone was picked up a small number of times. The V and J genes are TRBV7-8 and TRBJ2-7, with TRBD2 identical over 9 bases. This CDR3 has 14 residues. Trimming took 5 bases from V and 3 from J; bases not matched to a gene: 5. In germline, CDR1 is SGHVS, CDR2 FQNEAQ. The CDR3 DNA reads as TGTGCCAGCAGCGTGGCGGGAGGGAGCTACGAGCAGTACTTC. Translated, it gives CASSVAGGSYEQYF.

Note on this clone: Other nucleotide sequences in the sample specify the same CDR3. The rearrangement joins TRBV7-2 to TRBJ2-3; D call uncertain. Trimming cost V 1 base and J 0 bases, with 5 bases left between them. The CDR3 length is 14 residues. Germline CDR1 is SGHTA and CDR2 is FQGNSA. The CDR3 region has the DNA TGTGCCAGCAGCTTAGTCCGGAGCACAGATACGCAGTATTTT. This gives the protein CASSLVRSTDTQYF.

V usage is TRBV28 and J usage is TRBJ2-2, with 14 bases aligning to TRBD2. With 8 bases clipped from V and 0 bases from J, the junction kept 2 bases outside the gene matches. The germline gives CDR1 MDHEN, CDR2 SYDVKM. There are 16 residues in the CDR3. The CDR3 loop is CASQTSGRANTGELFF. The DNA for the CDR3 is TGTGCCAGCCAGACTAGCGGGAGGGCGAACACCGGGGAGCTGTTTTTT.

The sample holds a few counts of this clone. The V gene is TRBV6-1, the J gene TRBJ2-7; possibly TRBD1 for D (6 bases). The ends were cut back, 9 bases at V and 2 bases at J, with 14 bases in the middle. The CDR3 covers 13 residues. Germline assignment: CDR1 MNHNS and CDR2 SASEGT. CDR3 loop: CASTRQGTYEQYF. In nucleotides, the CDR3 is TGTGCCAGTACGAGGCAGGGGACCTACGAGCAGTACTTC.

This chain uses TRBV5-1 with TRBJ2-5, with D perhaps matching TRBD2 (7 bases). The J call may be incorrect, as the DNA end agrees better with TRBJ2-7. In germline, CDR1 is SGHRS, CDR2 YFSETQ. The CDR3 consists of 15 residues. CDR3 DNA: TGCGCCAGCAGCTTGGCCGGGGGGCGCGGAGACGAGCAGTACTTC. Amino acids: CASSLAGGRGDEQYF.

This clone has just a few counts. The V and J genes are TRBV25-1 and TRBJ2-1; 9 bases map to TRBD1. CDR1 and CDR2 from the germline V gene are MGHDK and SYGVNS. Germline trimming cut 3 bases from V and 1 base from J; bases unmatched to any gene: 4. This CDR3 spans 16 amino acids. The CDR3 coding sequence is TGTGCCAGCAGTGAGGGACAGGGCTGGTCCTACAATGAGCAGTTCTTC. Its protein product is CASSEGQGWSYNEQFF.

This chain links TRBV28 with TRBJ1-2; 9 positions match TRBD1. CDR1 is MDHEN, CDR2 SYDVKM, per germline. The CDR3 covers 16 residues. V was pared by 2 bases and J by 5 bases, with 9 bases of the junction left unmatched. CDR3 in amino acids: CASSLDPPGTGYGYTF. The CDR3 nucleotides are TGTGCCAGCAGTTTAGACCCCCCCGGGACAGGGTATGGCTACACCTTC.

V usage is TRBV27 and J usage is TRBJ1-1; possibly TRBD1 for D (5 bases). The V end lost 8 bases, the J end lost 6 bases, and 13 bases lay between the germline ends. The CDR3 is 12 amino acids. Germline V CDR1 and CDR2: MNHEY, SMNVEV (reference sequence). Written as DNA, the CDR3 is TGTGCCAGCGGGGGGGGACGCCCTGAAGCTTTCTTT. It is translated as CASGGGRPEAFF.

This clone appeared once. The gene calls are TRBV4-1 and TRBJ2-7; no clear D gene. Germline V gene lookup returns CDR1 MGHRA and CDR2 YSYEKL. V was pared by 1 base and J by 3 bases, with 10 bases between. This CDR3 is 14 amino acids long. The CDR3 sequence is CASSQGAYFYEQYF. The CDR3 DNA sequence: TGCGCCAGCAGCCAAGGAGCTTACTTCTACGAGCAGTACTTC.

V and J are TRBV6-5 and TRBJ1-2, with D possibly matching TRBD1 (6 bases). CDR1 is MNHEY, CDR2 SVGAGI, per germline. Between the trimmed V and J ends, which lost 6 bases and 8 bases, there was a span of 10 bases. This CDR3 is built from 11 residues. The CDR3 region is CASRDGQGYTF. CDR3 in DNA: TGTGCCAGCAGAGACGGACAGGGCTACACCTTC.

The V call is TRBV6-1, the J call TRBJ2-1; D is unclear. The CDR3 extends over 12 amino acids. The V end was cut by 4 bases, the J end by 10 bases, with 11 bases between. From germline, CDR1 is MNHNS and CDR2 SASEGT. CDR3 amino acids: CASSGWLGEQFF. The DNA of the CDR3 is TGTGCCAGCAGTGGGTGGCTCGGGGAGCAGTTCTTC.

CDR3: CASSPRTNSGNTIYF. In DNA form, the CDR3 reads TGTGCCAGCAGTCCCCGAACTAACTCTGGAAACACCATATATTTT. This rearrangement joins TRBV27 to TRBJ1-3, with D uncertain. The V end was cut by 5 bases, the J end by 0 bases, with 11 bases between. Germline CDR1 MNHEY, CDR2 SMNVEV (reference sequence). The CDR3 has 15 amino acids.

The chain uses TRBV18 and TRBJ1-4, with 9 bases matching TRBD1. There are 14 residues in the CDR3. V trimming: 3 bases; J trimming: 5 bases; junction bases outside the gene matches: 1. CDR1 and CDR2 (germline): KGHSH, LQKENI. CDR3 DNA sequence: TGTGCCAGCTCACCGGACAGGGGAAATGAAAAACTGTTTTTT. It encodes CASSPDRGNEKLFF.

CDR3 bases: TGTGCCAGTAGTATGGGGCGGAGTTACTACAATGAGCAGTTCTTC. Its translation: CASSMGRSYYNEQFF. The genes are TRBV19 and TRBJ2-1, with D maybe TRBD1 (5 bases). Trimming removed 3 bases from V and 3 bases from J, with 12 bases in between. CDR1 and CDR2 from the germline V gene are LNHDA and SQIVND (reference sequence). This CDR3 comprises 15 residues.

The chain combines TRBV5-6 with TRBJ2-3; 7 nucleotides line up with TRBD2. Trimming at V came to 0 bases and at J to 2 bases, leaving 3 bases not matched to a gene. CDR1 is SGHDT and CDR2 is YYEEEE in the germline V gene. The CDR3 is 15 residues long. CDR3 DNA sequence: TGTGCCAGCAGCTTGGGAGGGAGGGCCACAGATACGCAGTATTTT. This encodes CASSLGGRATDTQYF.

This clone was seen just once. The V gene is TRBV5-1, the J gene TRBJ2-7, with 9 nucleotides matching TRBD1. Germline V CDR1 and CDR2: SGHRS, YFSETQ. J was trimmed by 3 bases and V by 4 bases; bases with no gene match: 8. The CDR3 sequence is 15 residues long. The CDR3 loop reads CASSTPGQGRYEQYF. CDR3 in DNA: TGCGCCAGCAGCACGCCGGGACAGGGACGCTACGAGCAGTACTTC.

The V gene is TRBV6-4, the J gene TRBJ1-5; a possible D gene is TRBD1 (6 bases). Trimming took 6 bases from V and 4 from J, leaving 16 bases between them. The CDR3 runs to 15 residues. Germline CDR1 is MRHNA and CDR2 is SNTAGT. In DNA, the CDR3 is TGTGCCAGCAGCAGGGTTGGGGGCTGGAATCAGCCCCAGCATTTT. This sequence encodes CASSRVGGWNQPQHF.

The V call is TRBV5-6, the J call TRBJ1-2; D is perhaps TRBD1 (6 bases). Trimming stripped 4 bases from V and 8 bases from J, with 18 bases between. The CDR3 is 14 amino acids. The germline CDR1 and CDR2 sequences are SGHDT and YYEEEE. CDR3 coding DNA: TGTGCCAGCAGCCAATTCACAGGGTTAGGAGGCTACACCTTC. Translated: CASSQFTGLGGYTF.

A single count supports this clone. The chain combines TRBV11-2 with TRBJ2-5; 8 nucleotides align to TRBD1. V lost 7 bases to trimming and J lost 9 bases; unmatched junction nucleotides: 10. The CDR3 has 13 amino acids. Germline CDR1 reads SGHAT; CDR2 reads FQNNGV. This chain's CDR3 is CASTQGAAAAQYF. The CDR3 DNA follows: TGTGCCAGCACGCAGGGGGCGGCGGCGGCCCAGTACTTC.

In DNA form, the CDR3 reads TGTGCCAGCAGTCAACAGGGAGTGGAAGAAAAACTGTTTTTT. Translation gives CASSQQGVEEKLFF. The chain couples TRBV28 to TRBJ1-4; D might be TRBD1 (6 bases). The length of the CDR3 is 14 residues. V dropped 5 bases and J dropped 8 bases, with 15 bases sitting between them. CDR1 and CDR2 (germline): MDHEN, SYDVKM.

The count of this clone is one. V and J are TRBV30 and TRBJ2-7, with D hard to call. The CDR3 length is 11 residues. The V gene lost 2 bases and the J gene lost 7 bases, with 9 bases spanning the gap. Germline V gene sequence: CDR1 GTSNPN, CDR2 SVGIG (reference sequence). Here the CDR3 reads CAWSPHGEQYF. The CDR3, as DNA: TGTGCCTGGAGTCCCCACGGGGAGCAGTACTTC.

This sequence joins TRBV27 and TRBJ1-6; 10 bases align to TRBD1. CDR3 size: 14 residues. The trim removed 6 bases at V and 10 bases at J, leaving 6 bases unmatched. Germline V gene sequence: CDR1 MNHEY, CDR2 SMNVEV (reference sequence). CDR3 sequence: CASSFGTGVSPLHF. CDR3 bases: TGTGCCAGCAGCTTCGGGACAGGGGTCTCACCCCTCCACTTT.

This clone has just a few counts. The chain combines TRBV4-2 with TRBJ2-1; tentative D call: TRBD2 (6 bases). Germline CDR1 and CDR2: LGHNA and YNFKEQ. V lost 3 bases to trimming and J lost 9 bases, with 18 bases between them. This CDR3 is 15 amino acids long. The CDR3 nucleotides are TGTGCCAGCAGCCAGGGAAACCGGGACTCCCCTGAGCAGTTCTTC. This translates into CASSQGNRDSPEQFF.

The J gene is TRBJ2-1, the V gene TRBV30; perhaps TRBD1 as D (6 bases). The CDR3 is made up of 15 amino acids. Germline lookup yields CDR1 GTSNPN and CDR2 SVGIG (reference sequence). V gave up 7 bases and J gave up 0 bases, with 16 bases separating them. CDR3 DNA: TGTGCCTATAAAGGGGGATCGAGCTCCTACAATGAGCAGTTCTTC. This gives the protein CAYKGGSSSYNEQFF.

This clone was counted only a few times. The CDR3 DNA reads as TGTGCCAGCGGCCTCCGGGGGACTAATGAAAAACTGTTTTTT. It encodes CASGLRGTNEKLFF. This chain joins TRBV6-6 and TRBJ1-4; D may be TRBD1 (5 bases). The V end was cut by 8 bases, the J end by 2 bases, with 12 bases between. Germline assignment: CDR1 MNHNY and CDR2 SVGAGI (reference sequence). This CDR3 comprises 14 residues.

V is TRBV10-1 and J is TRBJ2-1, with D perhaps TRBD2 (5 bases). The CDR3 is 15 amino acids. Between the trimmed V and J ends, which lost 5 bases and 0 bases, there was a span of 11 bases. Looked up from germline, CDR1 is WNHNN and CDR2 is SYGVQD (reference sequence). CDR3 nucleotide sequence: TGCGCCAGCAGTTTTCTAGCTGACTCCTACAATGAGCAGTTCTTC. This translates into CASSFLADSYNEQFF.

This chain joins TRBV9 and TRBJ1-1; D remains ambiguous. The germline V gene has CDR1 SGDLS and CDR2 YYNGEE. The V gene lost 0 bases and the J gene lost 0 bases, with 9 bases spanning the gap. The CDR3 has 15 residues. This chain's CDR3 is CASSVDNSMNTEAFF. CDR3 sequence (DNA): TGTGCCAGCAGCGTAGATAACAGCATGAACACTGAAGCTTTCTTT.

CDR3 loop: CASSQLRSYEQYF. CDR3 nucleotide sequence: TGCGCCAGCAGCCAACTGCGGTCCTACGAGCAGTACTTC. V usage is TRBV4-1 and J usage is TRBJ2-5; D is undetermined. With the DNA end fitting TRBJ2-7 better, the J assignment may be wrong. The germline V gene has CDR1 MGHRA and CDR2 YSYEKL. The CDR3 sequence is 13 residues long.